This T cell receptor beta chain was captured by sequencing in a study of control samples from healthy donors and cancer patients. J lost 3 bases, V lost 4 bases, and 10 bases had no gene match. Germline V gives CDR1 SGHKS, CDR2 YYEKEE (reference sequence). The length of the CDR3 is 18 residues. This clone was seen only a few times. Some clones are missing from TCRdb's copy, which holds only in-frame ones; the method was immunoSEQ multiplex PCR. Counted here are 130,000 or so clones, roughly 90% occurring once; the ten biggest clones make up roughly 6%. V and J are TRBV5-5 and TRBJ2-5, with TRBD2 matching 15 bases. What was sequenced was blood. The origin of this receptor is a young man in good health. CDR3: CASSTGLAGGQKKETQYF. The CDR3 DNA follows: TGTGCCAGCAGCACCGGACTAGCGGGGGGGCAAAAGAAAGAGACCCAGTACTTC.